These T cell receptor beta chains were read from a single sample in a study of identical twins. TCRdb used MiXCR to reprocess the 5' RACE reads, holding one entry per CDR3 protein. In the table there are approximately 500,000 distinct CDR3 sequences, roughly 15% of which are singletons. These data also featured in a second study, about yellow fever vaccine responses in identical twins.

The sequenced material came from CD4+ T cells sorted from blood. The receptors were gathered from a woman aged 18 to 35 in good health. CDR3s leave out the opening cysteine and the closing phenylalanine or tryptophan. Each record gives: V gene, J gene, D gene, CDR3 protein. The D gene is left open where the match is weak.

TRBV5-4,TRBJ2-3,TRBD2,ASSFPLAGNTDTQY
TRBV25-1,TRBJ2-1,NA,ASSEGGQYNEQF
TRBV15,TRBJ2-5,NA,ATSRDRGTGPAGETQY
TRBV10-1,TRBJ1-2,TRBD1,ASSESRFGTGGTGYT
TRBV7-9,TRBJ2-7,TRBD1,ASSQPSQGQGSYEQY
TRBV6-5,TRBJ2-1,TRBD2,ASSYSPSGRKGNEQF
TRBV5-1,TRBJ1-5,NA,PENQPQH
TRBV20-1,TRBJ2-5,TRBD2,SARLAGPETQY
TRBV28,TRBJ2-4,NA,ASSETGSAKNIQY
TRBV20-1,TRBJ2-1,TRBD2,SAASGSGYNEQF
TRBV5-4,TRBJ2-3,NA,ASSLVQLGDTQY
TRBV12-3/TRBV12-4,TRBJ1-2,NA,ASSWAGSYGYT
TRBV12-3/TRBV12-4,TRBJ2-5,NA,ASTPSSWGETQY
TRBV9,TRBJ2-1,TRBD1,ASSVGDRGNIDEQF
TRBV20-1,TRBJ2-1,TRBD2,STAGTSGIHEQF
TRBV28,TRBJ1-2,NA,ASSRQERGYT
TRBV12-3/TRBV12-4,TRBJ2-5,TRBD2,ASSLGSGLDQETQY
TRBV20-1,TRBJ1-1,NA,SARTAFWGNTEAF
TRBV19,TRBJ1-5,NA,ASTTTVGSNQPQH
TRBV5-1,TRBJ2-5,NA,ASSLGRRETQY
TRBV5-1,TRBJ1-1,NA,ASSDAGKNTEAF
TRBV20-1,TRBJ2-7,TRBD1,SAATGTGFVHEQY
TRBV12-5,TRBJ2-2,TRBD1,ASGLLTGANTGELF